The source of this TCR beta chain is a study of blood T cell repertoires in COVID-19. The CDR3 runs to 14 residues. CDR1 and CDR2 from the germline V gene are SGHNT and YENEEA. V shed 4 bases and J 10 bases; nucleotides not matched to a gene: 10. Original data processing: The assay estimated nucleated cells by amplifying reference gene primers. Profiled with immunoSEQ multiplex PCR; TCRdb holds only in-frame clones, not every one. V, J and clone size reflect that table, while D and trimming were determined from the DNA. The table lists around 130,000 clones, roughly 77% of them singletons, with 16% in the top ten.

The sequence derives from a man in his sixties with active or convalescent COVID-19. Sequenced sample: peripheral blood. This chain connects TRBV11-3 to TRBJ2-1; TRBD1 matches at 7 bases. The CDR3 DNA reads TGTGCCAGCAGCTCCAAAACAGGGGCAGGGGAGCAGTTCTTC. Protein sequence: CASSSKTGAGEQFF.